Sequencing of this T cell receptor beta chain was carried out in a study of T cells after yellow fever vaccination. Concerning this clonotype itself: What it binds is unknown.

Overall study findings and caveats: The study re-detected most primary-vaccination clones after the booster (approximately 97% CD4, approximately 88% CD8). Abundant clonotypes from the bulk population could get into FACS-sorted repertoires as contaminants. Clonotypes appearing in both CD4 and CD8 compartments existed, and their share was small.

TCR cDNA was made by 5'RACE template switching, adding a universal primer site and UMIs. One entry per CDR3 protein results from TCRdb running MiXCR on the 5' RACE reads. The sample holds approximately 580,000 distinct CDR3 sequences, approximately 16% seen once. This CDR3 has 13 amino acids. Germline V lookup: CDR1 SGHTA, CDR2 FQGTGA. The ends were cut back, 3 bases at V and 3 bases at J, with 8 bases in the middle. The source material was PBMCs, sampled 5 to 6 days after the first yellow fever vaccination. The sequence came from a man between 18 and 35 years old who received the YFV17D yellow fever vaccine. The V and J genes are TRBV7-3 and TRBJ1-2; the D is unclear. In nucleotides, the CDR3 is TGTGCCAGCAGCTTCGCGAGGGACTATGGCTACACCTTC. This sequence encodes CASSFARDYGYTF.